The 31 T cell receptor beta chains given below trace back to one sample, sequenced in a study of beta chain features in type 1 diabetes (dated by TCRdb to the late 2010s). The method was the immunoSEQ multiplex PCR assay. All of the isolated RNA was reverse transcribed with the High Capacity cDNA Reverse Transcription Kit, so expressed TCRB transcripts were sequenced. The immuneACCESS repertoire file appears here via TCRdb, limited to in-frame rearrangements. These files lack a portion of the clones; in checked studies, under half of the deficit traces to unresolved V genes, and the cause of the others is not known. For this sample the table gives 350,000 to 450,000 clones, of which over 11% were detected only once. 0.035% to 0.045% of the sample comes from the top ten. Sequenced sample: naive CD4+ T cells from blood. The sample's cell subset or site label, decoded: true naive CD4+ T cells. Receptors were obtained from a man aged 25 to 45 in good health.

This clone showed up just a few times. The V and J genes are TRBV28 and TRBJ2-1; weak D call: TRBD1 (5 bases). CDR1 MDHEN and CDR2 SYDVKM come from the germline V gene. Between the trimmed V and J ends, which lost 7 bases and 4 bases, there was a span of 17 bases. The CDR3 contains 15 residues. CDR3 sequence reads: CASNEPPRGYNEQFF. The DNA of the CDR3 is TGTGCCAGCAACGAACCCCCAAGGGGATACAATGAGCAGTTCTTC. Supplemented by reference TRBV28 and TRBJ2-1, the full variable domain reads DVKVTQSSRYLVKRTGEKVFLECVQDMDHENMFWYRQDPGLGLRLIYFSYDVKMKEKGDIPEGYSVSREKKERFSLILESASTNQTSMYLCASNEPPRGYNEQFFGPGTRLTVL.

This clone was observed a handful of times. The rearrangement joins TRBV4-2 to TRBJ2-3, with D tentatively TRBD2 (6 bases). V was clipped by 1 base and J by 2 bases, with 10 bases between them. The CDR3 has 15 residues. Germline V gene lookup returns CDR1 LGHNA and CDR2 YNFKEQ. The CDR3, as DNA: TGTGCCAGCAGCCAAGTCGCGGACTACACAGATACGCAGTATTTT. It encodes CASSQVADYTDTQYF.

The CDR3 is CASTEWERVGEQYV. The CDR3 DNA is TGTGCCAGCACCGAATGGGAGAGAGTCGGGGAGCAGTACGTC. This sequence joins TRBV2 and TRBJ2-7; a weak D match, TRBD2 (5 bases). The CDR3 sequence is 14 residues long. Trimming removed 7 bases at V and 7 bases at J, with 20 bases between. CDR1 is SNHLY and CDR2 is FYNNEI in the germline V gene.

This chain connects TRBV6-5 to TRBJ2-7, with TRBD1 identical over 7 bases. This CDR3 is built from 15 residues. V lost 8 bases to trimming and J lost 6 bases; unmatched junction nucleotides: 16. Per the germline V gene, CDR1 is MNHEY and CDR2 is SVGAGI. CDR3 sequence (DNA): TGTGCCAGCGGGGATAACAGGGGCCCTTTTGGCGAGCAGTACTTC. As protein: CASGDNRGPFGEQYF.

V is TRBV11-2 and J is TRBJ2-7; D not resolved. The V end was cut by 5 bases, the J end by 4 bases, with 9 bases between. This CDR3 is 12 amino acids long. Germline V CDR1 and CDR2: SGHAT, FQNNGV. CDR3 protein: CASSPQAYEQYF. As DNA, the CDR3 is TGTGCCAGCAGCCCCCAGGCATACGAGCAGTACTTC. The full variable domain, in which reference TRBV11-2 and TRBJ2-7 provide the parts outside the CDR3, is EAGVAQSPRYKIIEKRQSVAFWCNPISGHATLYWYQQILGQGPKLLIQFQNNGVVDDSQLPKDRFSAERLKGVDSTLKIQPAKLEDSAVYLCASSPQAYEQYFGPGTRLTVT.

The chain carries TRBV9 and TRBJ2-7; TRBD1 is a possible D gene (6 bases). V was cut by 2 bases and J by 7 bases, with 13 bases left in between. Germline assignment: CDR1 SGDLS and CDR2 YYNGEE. The CDR3 consists of 13 residues. CDR3 sequence: CASSVGQGPEQYF. As DNA, the CDR3 is TGTGCCAGCAGCGTCGGGCAGGGGCCGGAGCAGTACTTC.

V and J are TRBV29-1 and TRBJ2-3; D unclear. Germline V lookup: CDR1 SQVTM, CDR2 ANQGSEA. The V and J ends lost 6 bases and 2 bases respectively, with 6 bases between them. The CDR3 is 11 residues long. The chain's CDR3 is CSVAHTDTQYF. In nucleotides, the CDR3 is TGCAGCGTAGCACACACAGATACGCAGTATTTT.

This clone was counted only a few times. This CDR3 is CASSVGAGAKYNEQFF. CDR3 sequence (DNA): TGTGCCAGCAGCGTAGGGGCGGGGGCCAAGTACAATGAGCAGTTCTTC. V and J are TRBV9 and TRBJ2-1; tentatively, D is TRBD2 (7 bases). Trimming took off 0 bases at V and 4 bases at J, with 14 bases between the two ends. Germline CDR1 is SGDLS and CDR2 is YYNGEE. This CDR3 contains 16 residues.

This clone appeared a few times. V usage is TRBV4-3 and J usage is TRBJ2-7; D not resolved. This CDR3 region has 13 residues. The germline gives CDR1 LGHNA, CDR2 YSLEER. V was clipped by 4 bases and J by 7 bases, with 14 bases between them. The CDR3 region has the DNA TGCGCCAGCAGCCTGTGGATCGTGAGGGAGCAGTACTTC. The encoded protein is CASSLWIVREQYF.

This sequence joins TRBV7-2 and TRBJ2-1; unclear D gene. Between the trimmed V and J ends, which lost 6 bases and 5 bases, there was a span of 8 bases. The CDR3 is 12 residues long. Germline V gene lookup returns CDR1 SGHTA and CDR2 FQGNSA. The CDR3 bases are TGTGCCAGCAGACGCACTAACAATGAGCAGTTCTTC. As protein: CASRRTNNEQFF.

This clone has more than one count but fewer than ten. The chain employs TRBV10-3 and TRBJ2-7, with D unclear. The V end lost 4 bases, the J end lost 0 bases, and 10 bases lay between the germline ends. CDR1 and CDR2 from the germline V gene are ENHRY and SYGVKD. The length of the CDR3 is 14 residues. CDR3 in amino acids: CAISGAGSSYEQYV. The CDR3 coding sequence is TGTGCCATCAGTGGCGCAGGAAGCTCCTACGAGCAGTACGTC.

The table lists this clone with a few counts. The chain carries TRBV7-9 and TRBJ1-3, with D possibly TRBD1 on 5 matching bases. V was trimmed by 5 bases and J by 8 bases, leaving 10 bases between them. Germline CDR1 and CDR2: SEHNR and FQNEAQ (reference sequence). The CDR3 length is 12 residues. The DNA for the CDR3 is TGTGCCAGCAGCCGGGACCTGCACACCATATATTTT. Amino acid sequence: CASSRDLHTIYF.

Remarks on this clone: Within the sample, other DNA sequences also encode this same CDR3. The chain is built from TRBV13 and TRBJ1-2, with unresolved D. Trimming left V 5 bases short and J 2 bases short, with 6 bases between. CDR1 PRHDT and CDR2 FYEKMQ come from the germline V gene (reference sequence). CDR3 length equals 12 residues. CDR3 bases: TGTGCCAGCAGCCTAACAAACTATGGCTACACCTTC. It codes for CASSLTNYGYTF.

This chain uses TRBV29-1 with TRBJ2-1, with D uncertain. CDR1 is SQVTM, CDR2 ANQGSEA, per germline. This CDR3 region has 14 residues. V lost 0 bases, J lost 10 bases, and 16 bases lay in between. For the CDR3, the DNA is TGCAGCGTTGAAGAGAACAGAGGTGTAAGCGAGCAGTTCTTC. As protein: CSVEENRGVSEQFF.

V gene TRBV6-5 combines with J gene TRBJ2-5, with D possibly being TRBD1 or TRBD2 (5 bases each). The V end lost 6 bases, the J end lost 1 base, and 9 bases lay between the germline ends. The CDR3 sequence is 13 residues long. CDR1 and CDR2 from the germline V gene are MNHEY and SVGAGI. This chain's CDR3 is CASSSGTQETQYF. For the CDR3, the DNA is TGTGCCAGCAGCTCCGGGACCCAAGAGACCCAGTACTTC.

The chain has TRBV2 and TRBJ1-1; perhaps TRBD1 as D (5 bases). The germline gives CDR1 SNHLY, CDR2 FYNNEI. With 5 bases removed from V and 3 bases from J, the gap between germline ends came to 13 bases. The CDR3 runs 14 residues. The CDR3 loop reads CASSSMGRDTEAFF. The CDR3 region has the DNA TGTGCCAGCAGTTCTATGGGGCGCGACACTGAAGCTTTCTTT.

The chain links TRBV6-1 to TRBJ1-1; D possibly corresponds to TRBD1 (5 bases). CDR1 and CDR2 (germline): MNHNS, SASEGT. This CDR3 is built from 14 residues. V was cut by 1 base and J by 0 bases, with 6 bases left in between. CDR3 coding DNA: TGTGCCAGCAGTGAAGACAGGATGAACACTGAAGCTTTCTTT. Its translation is CASSEDRMNTEAFF.

V is TRBV9 and J is TRBJ1-1; weak D call: TRBD1 (5 bases). CDR3 length equals 14 residues. Germline CDR1 and CDR2: SGDLS and YYNGEE. Trimming shortened V by 0 bases and J by 6 bases, and 12 bases separated the two germline ends. In nucleotides, the CDR3 is TGTGCCAGCAGCGTAGTCGGGGGTTCACCTGAAGCTTTCTTT. Protein product: CASSVVGGSPEAFF. The full variable domain, in which reference TRBV9 and TRBJ1-1 provide the parts outside the CDR3, is DSGVTQTPKHLITATGQRVTLRCSPRSGDLSVYWYQQSLDQGLQFLIQYYNGEERAKGNILERFSAQQFPDLHSELNLSSLELGDSALYFCASSVVGGSPEAFFGQGTRLTVV.

This clone was counted between two and nine times. Other DNA sequences in the same sample also yield this CDR3. The chain uses TRBV30 and TRBJ1-1, with D tentatively TRBD1 (6 bases). CDR1 GTSNPN and CDR2 SVGIG come from the germline V gene (reference sequence). V lost 2 bases to trimming and J lost 2 bases, with 9 bases between them. The CDR3 runs to 13 residues. This CDR3 is CAWSRQVNTEAFF. CDR3 DNA: TGTGCCTGGAGTCGACAGGTTAACACTGAAGCTTTCTTT.

This clone was counted only a few times. The gene calls are TRBV30 and TRBJ1-3; D not certain. The CDR3 extends over 13 amino acids. CDR1 and CDR2 from the germline V gene are GTSNPN and SVGIG (reference sequence). CDR3 nucleotides: TGTGGGGGATCAGGTTCTTTTGGAAACACCATATATTTT. It yields the protein CGGSGSFGNTIYF. Full variable domain (outside the CDR3, taken from reference TRBV30 and TRBJ1-3): SQTIHQWPATLVQPVGSPLSLECTVEGTSNPNLYWYRQAAGRGLQLLFYSVGIGQISSEVPQNLSASRPQDRQFILSSKKLLLSDSGFYLCGGSGSFGNTIYFGEGSWLTVV.

The rearrangement links TRBV2 to TRBJ2-1; TRBD2 matches 11 bases. Germline CDR1 reads SNHLY; CDR2 reads FYNNEI. V shed 6 bases and J 6 bases; nucleotides not matched to a gene: 7. The CDR3 consists of 15 residues. CDR3: CASRLGLADSNEQFF. In DNA, the CDR3 is TGTGCCAGCAGATTGGGACTAGCGGACTCCAATGAGCAGTTCTTC.

The V and J genes are TRBV2 and TRBJ2-7, with TRBD2 matching over 12 bases. Germline CDR1 and CDR2: SNHLY and FYNNEI. V gave up 8 bases and J gave up 6 bases; unmatched junction bases: 8. This CDR3 region has 14 residues. CDR3 in DNA: TGTGCCAGCGGTACTAGCGGGGGGCCAGTCGAGCAGTACTTC. Protein: CASGTSGGPVEQYF.

The J gene is TRBJ2-3, the V gene TRBV9; 8 nucleotides align to TRBD2. Germline CDR1 is SGDLS and CDR2 is YYNGEE. This CDR3 is 15 amino acids long. V was clipped by 7 bases and J by 2 bases; unmatched bases: 9. The CDR3 loop reads CASRKAGLDTDTQYF. CDR3 nucleotide sequence: TGTGCCAGCCGTAAGGCGGGACTAGACACAGATACGCAGTATTTT.

This clone occurred a few times. The chain is built from TRBV5-4 and TRBJ2-3; 11 bases match TRBD2. The junction had 3 bases not matched to a gene; V was cut back by 4 bases and J by 5 bases. The germline V gene has CDR1 SGHNT and CDR2 YYREEE (reference sequence). The CDR3 length is 14 residues. CDR3 in DNA: TGTGCCAGCAGCCACGGACTAGCGGGAGATACGCAGTATTTT. This codes for CASSHGLAGDTQYF.

The rearrangement uses TRBV7-9 and TRBJ2-2; TRBD2 is a possible D gene (5 bases). Germline lookup yields CDR1 SEHNR and CDR2 FQNEAQ (reference sequence). V gave up 1 base and J gave up 2 bases, with 11 bases separating them. The CDR3 contains 16 residues. CDR3 DNA: TGTGCCAGCAGCTTAGACCTAGGAGGTAACACCGGGGAGCTGTTTTTT. This gives the protein CASSLDLGGNTGELFF.

The chain joins TRBV7-2 to TRBJ2-5; possibly TRBD1 for D (5 bases). The CDR3 consists of 15 residues. V was pared by 5 bases and J by 4 bases, with 17 bases between. CDR1 and CDR2 from the germline V gene are SGHTA and FQGNSA. For the CDR3, the DNA is TGTGCCAGCAGCCCCCGTGTCAAGGGGTTAGAGACCCAGTACTTC. This translates into CASSPRVKGLETQYF.

This clone was observed many times. The gene calls are TRBV7-9 and TRBJ2-3; D is unresolved. Per the germline V gene, CDR1 is SEHNR and CDR2 is FQNEAQ (reference sequence). The CDR3 extends over 11 amino acids. Trimming left V 9 bases short and J 1 base short, with 5 bases between. CDR3 in DNA: TGTGCCAGTAAGCGCACAGATACGCAGTATTTT. Its translation is CASKRTDTQYF.

This clone was detected a few times. The chain has TRBV18 and TRBJ2-3, with 12 nucleotides matching TRBD2. V dropped 4 bases and J dropped 1; count of bases not matched to a gene: 0. The CDR3 length is 15 residues. CDR1 KGHSH and CDR2 LQKENI come from the germline V gene. CDR3 in DNA: TGTGCCAGCTCACGACTAGCGGGAGGCACAGATACGCAGTATTTT. It encodes CASSRLAGGTDTQYF.

In its sample, this clone was seen a few times. V and J are TRBV7-9 and TRBJ2-1; no reliable D call. Per germline, CDR1 SEHNR and CDR2 FQNEAQ (reference sequence). The V and J ends lost 0 bases and 10 bases respectively, with 7 bases between them. CDR3 length equals 12 residues. The CDR3 coding sequence is TGTGCCAGCAGCTTAGCTGGCAGCGAGCAGTTCTTC. Protein: CASSLAGSEQFF.

The chain links TRBV7-2 to TRBJ2-3; TRBD2 matches 10 bases. The germline CDR1 and CDR2 sequences are SGHTA and FQGNSA. The CDR3 contains 13 residues. V was clipped by 6 bases and J by 4 bases; unmatched bases: 1. The CDR3 nucleotides are TGTGCCAGCAGTGGACTAGCGGCAGATACGCAGTATTTT. Translating gives CASSGLAADTQYF.

This rearrangement joins TRBV13 to TRBJ2-7; a weak D match, TRBD1 (5 bases). The germline gives CDR1 PRHDT, CDR2 FYEKMQ (reference sequence). The CDR3 loop spans 15 amino acids. The V end was cut by 4 bases, the J end by 3 bases, with 16 bases between. The DNA for the CDR3 is TGTGCCAGCAGCTCGACAGCGCCAGAAGTCTACGAGCAGTACTTC. It specifies CASSSTAPEVYEQYF.